What follows describes a single T cell receptor (beta chain). Patients of the Seattle cohort, enrolled during active infection, were followed longitudinally. This entry belongs to a study of blood T cell repertoires in COVID-19. Across the study: Acute-phase and convalescent COVID-19 samples originated in the United States, Italy and Spain.

CDR3 length equals 13 residues. Trimming cost V 8 bases and J 1 base, with 11 bases left between them. The germline CDR1 and CDR2 sequences are MNHEY and SVGAGI. Method: immunoSEQ multiplex PCR; TCRdb's copy keeps in-frame clones and lacks some. Among approximately 60,000 clones listed, 78% were seen once. The sequence derives from a man in his 60s with COVID-19, enrolled during active disease. The V gene is TRBV6-5, the J gene TRBJ1-1, with no clear D. The sample was peripheral blood. The CDR3 DNA reads TGTGCCAGCTCCGCGGTCTGGAACACTGAAGCTTTCTTT. This codes for CASSAVWNTEAFF.